This T cell receptor beta chain appears in the sequencing data of a study of beta chain features in type 1 diabetes. The overall study: When patients were set against healthy donors, age, gender and cell yields were similar.

Germline loops: CDR1 MNHNS, CDR2 SASEGT. CDR3 size: 12 residues. Trimming stripped 3 bases from V and 6 bases from J, with 8 bases between. Every bit of the isolated RNA underwent reverse transcription, so sequencing read expressed TCRB transcripts. The method was immunoSEQ multiplex PCR; TCRdb's version includes in-frame clones alone and lacks a portion of them. This sample carries 620,000 or so clones, around 16% of them seen once, and the ten largest clones take about 0.097%. On average, the one heparinised blood draw given by each donor was roughly 100 mL. Cells sorted by CD45RO/CCR7/CD25/CD127/CD95/CD27 comprised CD4+ naive, central memory, regulatory and stem cell-like memory cells.

The sequencing sample was made of naive CD4+ T cells from blood. V gene TRBV6-1 combines with J gene TRBJ1-1; the D is unclear. The TCR sequence derives from a man younger than 35 in good health. In nucleotides, the CDR3 is TGTGCCAGCAGTGACCCGCCTCCTGAAGCTTTCTTT. Protein: CASSDPPPEAFF.